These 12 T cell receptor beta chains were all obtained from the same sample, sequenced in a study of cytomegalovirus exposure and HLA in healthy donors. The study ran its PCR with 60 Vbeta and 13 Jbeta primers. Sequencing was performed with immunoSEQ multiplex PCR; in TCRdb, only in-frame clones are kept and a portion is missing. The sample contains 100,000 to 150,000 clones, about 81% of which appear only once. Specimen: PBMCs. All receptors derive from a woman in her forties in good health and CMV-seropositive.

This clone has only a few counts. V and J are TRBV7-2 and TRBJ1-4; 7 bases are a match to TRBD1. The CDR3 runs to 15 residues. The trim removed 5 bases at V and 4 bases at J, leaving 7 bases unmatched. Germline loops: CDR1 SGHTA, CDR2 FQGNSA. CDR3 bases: TGTGCCAGCAGCCGCTCGACAGGGAATAATGAAAAACTGTTTTTT. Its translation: CASSRSTGNNEKLFF.

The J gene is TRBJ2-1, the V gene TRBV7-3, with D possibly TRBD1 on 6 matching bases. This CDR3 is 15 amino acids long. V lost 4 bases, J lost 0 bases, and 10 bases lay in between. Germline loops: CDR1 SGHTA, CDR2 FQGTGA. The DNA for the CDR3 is TGTGCCAGCAGCTCTCAGGGGAGCTCCTACAATGAGCAGTTCTTC. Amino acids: CASSSQGSSYNEQFF. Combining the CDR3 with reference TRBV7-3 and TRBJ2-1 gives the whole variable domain GAGVSQTPSNKVTEKGKYVELRCDPISGHTALYWYRQSLGQGPEFLIYFQGTGAADDSGLPNDRFFAVRPEGSVSTLKIQRTERGDSAVYLCASSSQGSSYNEQFFGPGTRLTVL.

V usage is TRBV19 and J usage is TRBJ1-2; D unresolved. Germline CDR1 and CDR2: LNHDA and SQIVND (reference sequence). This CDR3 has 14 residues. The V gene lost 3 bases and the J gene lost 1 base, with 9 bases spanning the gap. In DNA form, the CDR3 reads TGTGCCAGTAGTATGCTAGACGTTAACTATGGCTACACCTTC. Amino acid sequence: CASSMLDVNYGYTF.

CDR3 sequence reads: CASRAPGQSSYNEQFF. The DNA of the CDR3 is TGTGCCAGCAGGGCCCCGGGACAATCCTCCTACAATGAGCAGTTCTTC. The chain combines TRBV2 with TRBJ2-1; possible D gene TRBD1, 6 bases. The CDR3 contains 16 residues. Looked up from germline, CDR1 is SNHLY and CDR2 is FYNNEI. V was pared by 6 bases and J by 0 bases, with 15 bases between.

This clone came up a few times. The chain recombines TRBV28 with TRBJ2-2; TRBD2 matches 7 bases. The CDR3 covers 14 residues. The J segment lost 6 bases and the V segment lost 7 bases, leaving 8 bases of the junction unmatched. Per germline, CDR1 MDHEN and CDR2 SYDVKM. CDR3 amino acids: CASNSPGGPGELFF. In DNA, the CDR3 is TGTGCCAGCAATTCGCCGGGGGGACCCGGGGAGCTGTTTTTT.

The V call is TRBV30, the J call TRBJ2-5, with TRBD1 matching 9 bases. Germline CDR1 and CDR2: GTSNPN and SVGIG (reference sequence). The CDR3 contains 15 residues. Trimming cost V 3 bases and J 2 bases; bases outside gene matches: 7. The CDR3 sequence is CAWSIGQGFQETQYF. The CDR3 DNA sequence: TGTGCCTGGAGCATCGGACAGGGGTTTCAAGAGACCCAGTACTTC.

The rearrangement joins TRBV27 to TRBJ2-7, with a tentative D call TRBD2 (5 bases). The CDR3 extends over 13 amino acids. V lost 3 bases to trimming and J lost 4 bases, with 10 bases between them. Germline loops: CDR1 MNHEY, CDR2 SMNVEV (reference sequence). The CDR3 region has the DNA TGTGCCAGCAGTTTCCGGGATGGGTACGAGCAGTACTTC. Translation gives CASSFRDGYEQYF.

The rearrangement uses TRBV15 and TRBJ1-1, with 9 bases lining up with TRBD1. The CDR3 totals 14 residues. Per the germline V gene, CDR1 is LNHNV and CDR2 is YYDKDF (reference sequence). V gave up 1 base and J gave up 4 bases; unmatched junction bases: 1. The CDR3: CATSRGDRVTEAFF. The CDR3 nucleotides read TGTGCCACCAGCAGAGGGGACAGGGTCACTGAAGCTTTCTTT.

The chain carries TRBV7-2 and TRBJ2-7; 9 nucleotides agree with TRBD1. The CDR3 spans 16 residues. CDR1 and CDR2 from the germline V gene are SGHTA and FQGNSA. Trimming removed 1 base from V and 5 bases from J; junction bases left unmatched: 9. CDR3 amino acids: CASSLGPGQGIDEQYF. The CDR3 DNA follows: TGTGCCAGCAGCTTAGGGCCGGGACAGGGAATCGACGAGCAGTACTTC. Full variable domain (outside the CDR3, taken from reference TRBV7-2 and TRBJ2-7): GAGVSQSPSNKVTEKGKDVELRCDPISGHTALYWYRQSLGQGLEFLIYFQGNSAPDKSGLPSDRFSAERTGGSVSTLTIQRTQQEDSAVYLCASSLGPGQGIDEQYFGPGTRLTVT.

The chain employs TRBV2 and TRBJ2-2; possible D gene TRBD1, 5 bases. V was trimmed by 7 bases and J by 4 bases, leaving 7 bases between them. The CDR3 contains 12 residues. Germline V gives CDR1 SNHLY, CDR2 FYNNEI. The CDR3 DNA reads TGTGCCAGCACAACAGGCACCGGGGAGCTGTTTTTT. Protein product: CASTTGTGELFF. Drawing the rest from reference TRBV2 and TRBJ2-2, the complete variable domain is EPEVTQTPSHQVTQMGQEVILRCVPISNHLYFYWYRQILGQKVEFLVSFYNNEISEKSEIFDDQFSVERPDGSNFTLKIRSTKLEDSAMYFCASTTGTGELFFGEGSRLTVL.

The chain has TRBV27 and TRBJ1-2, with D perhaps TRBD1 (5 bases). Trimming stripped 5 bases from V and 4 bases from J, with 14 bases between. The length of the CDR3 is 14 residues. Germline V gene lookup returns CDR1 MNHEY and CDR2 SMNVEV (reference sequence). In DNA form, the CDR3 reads TGTGCCAGCAGTCGGGGGAAGGTGGGCTATGGCTACACCTTC. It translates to CASSRGKVGYGYTF.

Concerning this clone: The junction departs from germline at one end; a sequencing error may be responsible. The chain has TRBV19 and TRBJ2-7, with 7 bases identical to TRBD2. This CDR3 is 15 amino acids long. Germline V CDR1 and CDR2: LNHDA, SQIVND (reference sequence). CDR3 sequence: CASSSPLSGDYEQYF. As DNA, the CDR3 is TGTGCCAGTAGTTCACCTCTGAGCGGGGATTACGAACAGTACTTC.